This T cell receptor beta chain was observed in a study of cytomegalovirus exposure and HLA in healthy donors. Study overall: About 83 million unique TCRs from HLA-typed donors made up an early data release. The study's findings and limits: The later analysis indicated that the majority of CMV-associated TCR beta chains appeared HLA-restricted. Researchers catalogued under 200 TCR beta chains as cytomegalovirus-associated. More clonal expansion characterized HLA-associated TCR beta chains than equally common others in a later analysis.

The V segment lost 6 bases and the J segment 5 bases; nucleotides outside the gene matches: 6. Germline V gene data show CDR1 as WSHSY and CDR2 as SAAADI. This CDR3 is built from 13 residues. About this clone: Its antigen remains unknown.

A multiplex PCR was run with 60 Vbeta primers and 13 Jbeta primers. The data were produced by immunoSEQ multiplex PCR, yet TCRdb's version contains in-frame clones alone and is incomplete. The sample records some 160,000 clones, 84% being singletons. The receptor's source is a boy between 2 and 10 years old in good health and CMV-seronegative. The sample taken for sequencing was PBMCs. The V call is TRBV10-2, the J call TRBJ2-5; 7 positions agree with TRBD1. This CDR3 is CASSLTGSETQYF. The CDR3 DNA is TGCGCCAGCAGCTTGACAGGGAGTGAGACCCAGTACTTC.